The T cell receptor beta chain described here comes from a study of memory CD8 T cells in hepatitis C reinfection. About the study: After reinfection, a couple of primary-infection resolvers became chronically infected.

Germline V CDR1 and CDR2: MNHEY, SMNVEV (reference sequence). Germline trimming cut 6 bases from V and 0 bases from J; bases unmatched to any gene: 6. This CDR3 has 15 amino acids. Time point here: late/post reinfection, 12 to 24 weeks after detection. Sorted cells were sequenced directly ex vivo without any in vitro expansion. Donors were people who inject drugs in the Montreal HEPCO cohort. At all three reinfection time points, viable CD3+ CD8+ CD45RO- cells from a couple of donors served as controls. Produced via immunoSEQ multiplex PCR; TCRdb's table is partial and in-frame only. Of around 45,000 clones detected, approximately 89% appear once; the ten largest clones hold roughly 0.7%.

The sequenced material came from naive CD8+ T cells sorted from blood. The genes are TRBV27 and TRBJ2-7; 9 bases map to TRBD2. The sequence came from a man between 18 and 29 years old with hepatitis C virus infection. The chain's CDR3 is CASRDLAGSSYEQYF. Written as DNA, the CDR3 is TGTGCCAGCAGGGATCTAGCGGGAAGCTCCTACGAGCAGTACTTC.